A single sample is the source of the 9 T cell receptor beta chains below, sequenced in a study of cytomegalovirus exposure and HLA in healthy donors (dated by TCRdb to the late 2010s). The method behind the library was the immunoSEQ multiplex PCR assay. A mixture of 60 forward primers for TCR Vbeta segments and 13 reverse primers for TCR Jbeta segments was used in the multiplex PCR. Held by TCRdb, this immuneACCESS table contains in-frame sequences only and omits some clones. Under half of the omission traces to an unresolved V gene where checked; the cause of the rest is unknown. The sample yields around 170,000 clones; almost 85% were counted once. The top ten clones comprise around 0.37% of the sample. The sample consisted of PBMCs. All receptors come from a boy between 2 and 10 years old in good health and CMV-seronegative.

The chain links TRBV6-5 to TRBJ2-5; TRBD1 aligns across 10 bases. The end of the DNA is better explained by TRBJ2-7, so the J call may be wrong. The CDR3 totals 13 residues. The germline gives CDR1 MNHEY, CDR2 SVGAGI. The CDR3 sequence is CASSRDRGYEQYF. The CDR3 nucleotides are TGTGCCAGCAGCAGGGACAGGGGTTACGAGCAGTACTTC.

The chain links TRBV5-1 to TRBJ2-1, with 10 positions matching TRBD2. V shed 2 bases and J 7 bases; nucleotides not matched to a gene: 6. Germline V CDR1 and CDR2: SGHRS, YFSETQ. The CDR3 spans 15 residues. CDR3 protein: CASSLQWTSGNEQFF. For the CDR3, the DNA is TGCGCCAGCAGCTTACAATGGACTAGCGGTAATGAGCAGTTCTTC.

The chain links TRBV5-1 to TRBJ1-1, with 10 nucleotides matching TRBD1. Germline CDR1 reads SGHRS; CDR2 reads YFSETQ. This CDR3 spans 16 amino acids. V lost 4 bases and J lost 2; bases outside the gene matches: 8. CDR3 coding DNA: TGCGCCAGCAGCCCAGGGACAGGGGTACCTAACACTGAAGCTTTCTTT. Translation: CASSPGTGVPNTEAFF. The entire variable domain, with the rest obtained from reference TRBV5-1 and TRBJ1-1, is as follows: KAGVTQTPRYLIKTRGQQVTLSCSPISGHRSVSWYQQTPGQGLQFLFEYFSETQRNKGNFPGRFSGRQFSNSRSEMNVSTLELGDSALYLCASSPGTGVPNTEAFFGQGTRLTVV.

This clone was counted once. The chain combines TRBV27 with TRBJ1-2; D possibly corresponds to TRBD1 (6 bases). CDR3 length: 13 amino acids. V was cut by 5 bases and J by 8 bases, with 15 bases left in between. Germline CDR1 and CDR2: MNHEY and SMNVEV (reference sequence). The CDR3 nucleotides are TGTGCCAGCAGTCAGACCAGGGGTGAGGGCTACACCTTC. Its translation: CASSQTRGEGYTF.

The rearrangement links TRBV18 to TRBJ2-7, with D possibly being TRBD1 (5 bases). The CDR3 is 15 amino acids. The germline V and J ends were trimmed by 1 base and 6 bases, with 16 bases remaining between them. Germline CDR1 and CDR2: KGHSH and LQKENI. For the CDR3, the DNA is TGTGCCAGCTCACCACGAGACAGACCTCTTCCCGAGCAGTACTTC. Protein product: CASSPRDRPLPEQYF.

This clone was observed once. J is TRBJ2-2 and V is TRBV15; 7 bases align to TRBD2. Unmatched junction bases numbered 9, after V lost 4 bases and J lost 1 base. Germline V lookup: CDR1 LNHNV, CDR2 YYDKDF (reference sequence). There are 17 residues in the CDR3. The CDR3 protein is CATSITVAGVNTGELFF. The CDR3 DNA reads as TGTGCCACCAGCATAACGGTGGCGGGAGTGAACACCGGGGAGCTGTTTTTT.

The chain's CDR3 is CASSEFTGADGYTF. In nucleotides, the CDR3 is TGTGCCAGCAGTGAATTTACAGGGGCTGATGGCTACACCTTC. The chain links TRBV25-1 to TRBJ1-2; 7 bases align to TRBD1. The CDR3 covers 14 residues. Germline V gene sequence: CDR1 MGHDK, CDR2 SYGVNS. Trimming cost V 1 base and J 6 bases; bases outside gene matches: 5.

This rearrangement joins TRBV7-9 to TRBJ2-1, with 7 bases fitting TRBD2. This CDR3 has 19 residues. Germline V lookup: CDR1 SEHNR, CDR2 FQNEAQ (reference sequence). Trimming removed 0 bases from V and 6 bases from J; junction bases left unmatched: 17. The CDR3 is CASSLANLLWRGNLNEQFF. The CDR3 coding sequence is TGTGCCAGCAGCTTAGCGAATTTGTTATGGCGGGGGAACCTCAATGAGCAGTTCTTC.

V is TRBV28 and J is TRBJ2-1; 11 positions agree with TRBD2. Germline V gene lookup returns CDR1 MDHEN and CDR2 SYDVKM. The CDR3 has 14 amino acids. V lost 5 bases to trimming and J lost 6 bases; unmatched junction nucleotides: 3. In nucleotides, the CDR3 is TGTGCCAGCAGTCGACTAGCGGGATTCAATGAGCAGTTCTTC. This codes for CASSRLAGFNEQFF.